This entry is about one TCR beta chain. At survey level, the immunoSEQ assay was run in its v3.0 version. TCRdb's copy holds only in-frame clones and misses some; the assay was immunoSEQ multiplex PCR. The sample lists over 25,000 clones; roughly 87% were seen once. The sample is drawn from a study of long-term antiretroviral therapy in people with HIV. Germline V gene sequence: CDR1 MGHRA, CDR2 YSYEKL. V lost 0 bases and J lost 6; bases outside the gene matches: 8. There are 16 residues in the CDR3. This chain links TRBV4-1 with TRBJ2-5; 9 bases map to TRBD1. Material: unsorted PBMCs, obtained 1.1 years before starting antiretroviral therapy. This sequence was found in a woman in her 30s with HIV. CDR3: CASSQEEGQGRKTQYF. The CDR3 coding sequence is TGCGCCAGCAGCCAAGAGGAGGGACAGGGAAGGAAGACCCAGTACTTC.